A selection of T cell receptor beta chains follows, all from one sample in a study of immune heterogeneity within non-small cell lung tumors. In TCRdb, the multiplex PCR reads were re-called with MiXCR into one record per CDR3 protein. Among 4,300 or so distinct CDR3 sequences, 24% were seen once, and the ten largest hold about 10%. The sequenced sample was lung tumor tissue. These TCRs come from a man in his fifties with non-small cell lung cancer. Both conserved end residues are part of each CDR3. A D gene is named only where the DNA matches it firmly. Expanded clones are given a class, and other clones once, few, many or no size at all.

TRBD1,TRBV18,many,TRBJ1-1,TGTGCCAGCTCACCAACCCTCGACAGGGGGGGTTACACTGAAGCTTTCTTT,CASSPTLDRGGYTEAFF
.,TRBV7-2,.,TRBJ1-2,TGTGCCAGCAGCTCAGGGCCTTCTAACTATGGCTACACCTTC,CASSSGPSNYGYTF
.,TRBV30,.,TRBJ1-1,TGTGCCTGCATGAGGCACACTGACGCTTTCTTT,CACMRHTDAFF
.,TRBV30,many,TRBJ2-5,TGTGCCTGGAGTGTCCGTCAGGGGCCCCAAGAGACCCAGTACTTC,CAWSVRQGPQETQYF
TRBD1,TRBV19,medium-sized,TRBJ1-2,TGTGCCAGTTCAATTAAGGAGGGGGCCTATGGCTACACCTTC,CASSIKEGAYGYTF
TRBD1,TRBV18,medium-sized,TRBJ2-7,TGTGCCAGCTCACCCGGGACAGCCTCCTACGAGCAGTACTTC,CASSPGTASYEQYF
.,TRBV27,.,TRBJ1-6,TGTGTTAGCAGTTCCTTCGATAGGCTCTATAATTCACCCCTCCACTTT,CVSSSFDRLYNSPLHF
.,TRBV30,medium-sized,TRBJ1-2,TGTGCCTGGAGTGTTGCCAGGCCATCGGATGGCTACACCTTC,CAWSVARPSDGYTF
TRBD1,TRBV12-5,many,TRBJ2-5,TGTGCTAGTGCCTTGACAGGGGCGGGTGAGCAGCTCTTC,CASALTGAGEQLF
.,TRBV3-1,medium-sized,TRBJ2-3,TGTGCCAGCAGCCAAGGTGGGGACACAGATACGCAGTATTTT,CASSQGGDTDTQYF
.,TRBV9,medium-sized,TRBJ2-2,TGTGCCAGCAGCGCGGCGACTAGTTCCACCGGGGAGCTGTTTTTT,CASSAATSSTGELFF
TRBD2,TRBV20-1,many,TRBJ2-3,TGCAGTGCTAGTGCGACTAGCGGCATAGATACGCAGTATTTT,CSASATSGIDTQYF
TRBD2,TRBV20-1,many,TRBJ2-3,TGCAGTGCTAGAGATTCAAAGGGACTATCCCGCGATACGCAGTATTTT,CSARDSKGLSRDTQYF
.,TRBV30,medium-sized,TRBJ1-1,TGTGCCTGGATGAGGCACACTGAAGCTTTCTTT,CAWMRHTEAFF
.,TRBV2,medium-sized,TRBJ2-3,TGTGCCAGCAGTGATCGACAGGTTGTAGATACGCAGTATTTT,CASSDRQVVDTQYF
.,TRBV28,.,TRBJ1-1,TGTGCCAGCAGTCTATCTTGGAATCGAAAGGGCAACATTGAGGCTTTCTTT,CASSLSWNRKGNIEAFF
.,TRBV5-1,many,TRBJ1-6,TGCGCCAGCAGCGGCTCAAGGGACTCACCCCTCCACTTT,CASSGSRDSPLHF
.,TRBV10-3,large,TRBJ1-3,TGTGCCATCGGGGGAGTGGGGAGCTCTGGAAACACCATATATTTT,CAIGGVGSSGNTIYF